These 18 T cell receptor beta chains came from one sample sequenced in a study of blood T cell repertoires in COVID-19. TCRdb's copy holds only in-frame clones and misses some; the assay was immunoSEQ multiplex PCR. Among roughly 140,000 clones listed, 75% to 90% were seen once. The specimen sequenced was peripheral blood. Source of these receptors: a woman aged 50 to 65 with acute or convalescent COVID-19.

The chain is built from TRBV3-1 (or the pseudogene TRBV3-2) and TRBJ2-5; D possibly corresponds to TRBD2 (5 bases). The germline V and J ends were trimmed by 3 bases and 2 bases, with 7 bases remaining between them. The CDR3 is 13 residues long. CDR1 is LGHDT and CDR2 is YNNKEL in the germline V gene (reference sequence). The CDR3 protein is CASSHAGQETQYF. The CDR3 DNA reads TGTGCCAGCAGCCACGCGGGTCAAGAGACCCAGTACTTC.

The V gene is TRBV28, the J gene TRBJ2-5; D might be TRBD1 (5 bases). Germline V gives CDR1 MDHEN, CDR2 SYDVKM. The CDR3 totals 13 residues. Between the trimmed V and J ends, which lost 5 bases and 5 bases, there was a span of 12 bases. CDR3 in DNA: TGTGCCAGCAGTCGTCTAGGGGCGGAGACCCAGTACTTC. Translating it yields CASSRLGAETQYF.

This clone came up once. The chain is built from TRBV10-2 and TRBJ1-2; 10 bases map to TRBD1. This CDR3 comprises 14 residues. J was trimmed by 6 bases and V by 0 bases; bases with no gene match: 1. Per germline, CDR1 WSHSY and CDR2 SAAADI. CDR3 in amino acids: CASSESGQGDGYTF. DNA of the CDR3: TGCGCCAGCAGTGAGTCTGGACAGGGGGATGGCTACACCTTC.

This chain uses TRBV4-1 with TRBJ2-5; TRBD1 aligns across 7 bases. There are 14 residues in the CDR3. V was pared by 4 bases and J by 0 bases, with 2 bases of the junction left unmatched. CDR1 is MGHRA, CDR2 YSYEKL, per germline. The DNA for the CDR3 is TGCGCCAGCAGCCGAGGACAGGACCAAGAGACCCAGTACTTC. Translation: CASSRGQDQETQYF.

J is TRBJ1-1 and V is TRBV25-1, with 7 nucleotides matching TRBD1. J gave up 1 base and V 0 bases, and 2 bases lay outside the gene matches. This CDR3 region has 15 residues. The germline gives CDR1 MGHDK, CDR2 SYGVNS. The CDR3 sequence: CASSEYRGANTEAFF. The DNA for the CDR3 is TGTGCCAGCAGTGAATACAGGGGGGCGAACACTGAAGCTTTCTTT.

This sequence joins TRBV7-9 and TRBJ1-1, with TRBD1 matching 9 bases. Germline trimming cut 4 bases from V and 5 bases from J; bases unmatched to any gene: 11. Germline V lookup: CDR1 SEHNR, CDR2 FQNEAQ (reference sequence). CDR3 length: 16 amino acids. CDR3 DNA: TGTGCCAGCAGCTACCACCCCCGGGACAGGGAAACTGAAGCTTTCTTT. Translation: CASSYHPRDRETEAFF. Based on the CDR3 plus reference TRBV7-9 and TRBJ1-1, the full variable domain is DTGVSQNPRHKITKRGQNVTFRCDPISEHNRLYWYRQTLGQGPEFLTYFQNEAQLEKSRLLSDRFSAERPKGSFSTLEIQRTEQGDSAMYLCASSYHPRDRETEAFFGQGTRLTVV.

V gene TRBV19 combines with J gene TRBJ1-2; 10 bases agree with TRBD1. This CDR3 comprises 15 residues. In germline, CDR1 is LNHDA, CDR2 SQIVND (reference sequence). The V and J ends lost 5 bases and 4 bases, in that order; junction bases with no gene match: 7. The CDR3 loop is CASSAGTGASYGYTF. In DNA form, the CDR3 reads TGTGCCAGTAGTGCCGGGACAGGGGCGAGCTATGGCTACACCTTC.

The CDR3 bases are TGCAGCGTTAGCAGACAGGGAGGCTACACCTTC. Translation: CSVSRQGGYTF. The chain joins TRBV29-1 to TRBJ1-2, with 7 bases identical to TRBD1. This CDR3 region has 11 residues. The germline V gene encodes CDR1 SQVTM and CDR2 ANQGSEA. J was trimmed by 8 bases and V by 5 bases; bases with no gene match: 5.

This rearrangement joins TRBV9 to TRBJ2-2; D may be TRBD1 (6 bases). V shed 4 bases and J shed 7 bases, with 14 bases lying between them. Germline-derived CDR1 and CDR2 are SGDLS and YYNGEE. The CDR3 runs to 14 residues. The CDR3 DNA follows: TGTGCCAGCAGCCCCCGGACAGATATCGGGGAGCTGTTTTTT. Translation: CASSPRTDIGELFF.

This clone was seen only once. The gene calls are TRBV19 and TRBJ1-1, with TRBD1 matching over 9 bases. The CDR3 runs to 13 residues. Germline values: CDR1 LNHDA, CDR2 SQIVND (reference sequence). V dropped 7 bases and J dropped 7; count of bases not matched to a gene: 7. Here the CDR3 reads CASTTGGADEAFF. The DNA of the CDR3 is TGTGCCAGTACCACAGGGGGCGCGGATGAAGCTTTCTTT. Based on the CDR3 plus reference TRBV19 and TRBJ1-1, the full variable domain is DGGITQSPKYLFRKEGQNVTLSCEQNLNHDAMYWYRQDPGQGLRLIYYSQIVNDFQKGDIAEGYSVSREKKESFPLTVTSAQKNPTAFYLCASTTGGADEAFFGQGTRLTVV.

About this clone: Other DNA sequences in this specimen translate into the identical CDR3. The rearrangement links TRBV9 to TRBJ2-1; TRBD2 agrees at 7 bases. CDR1 and CDR2 from the germline V gene are SGDLS and YYNGEE. The CDR3 consists of 12 residues. The V and J ends lost 4 bases and 8 bases, in that order; junction bases with no gene match: 3. CDR3 region: CASSPRGDEQFF. The CDR3 DNA reads as TGTGCCAGCAGCCCCCGGGGGGATGAGCAGTTCTTC.

The chain recombines TRBV10-3 with TRBJ2-7; 15 nucleotides align to TRBD2. With 6 bases clipped from V and 1 base from J, the junction kept 4 bases outside the gene matches. The length of the CDR3 is 16 residues. Germline V CDR1 and CDR2: ENHRY, SYGVKD. For the CDR3, the DNA is TGTGCCATCAGGAGGGGACTAGCGGGAGGTTCCTACGAGCAGTACTTC. Encoded protein: CAIRRGLAGGSYEQYF.

The CDR3 region is CASRGEGLEQYF. CDR3 DNA: TGTGCCAGCAGGGGGGAGGGTCTCGAGCAGTACTTC. The V and J genes are TRBV21-1 and TRBJ2-7; TRBD2 is taken as the D call from the table, unchecked against the DNA. TRBV21-1 is flagged as a pseudogene. The CDR3 contains 12 residues.

The rearrangement links TRBV18 to TRBJ2-2, with TRBD2 matching 7 bases. The CDR3 has 15 residues. The V gene end was trimmed by 5 bases and the J gene end by 0 bases; junction bases not matched to a gene: 3. The germline gives CDR1 KGHSH, CDR2 LQKENI. Here the CDR3 reads CASSSLAANTGELFF. The CDR3 nucleotides are TGTGCCAGCTCATCCCTAGCGGCGAACACCGGGGAGCTGTTTTTT.

V gene TRBV5-1 combines with J gene TRBJ1-4; D gene uncertain. This CDR3 is 14 amino acids long. V shed 2 bases and J shed 7 bases, with 12 bases lying between them. Germline loops: CDR1 SGHRS, CDR2 YFSETQ. The CDR3 DNA reads TGCGCCAGCAGCTTTGCAGATGTTACTGAAAAACTGTTTTTT. Protein: CASSFADVTEKLFF.

The J gene is TRBJ1-5, the V gene TRBV18; TRBD1 matches 7 bases. Trimming took 3 bases from V and 1 from J; bases not matched to a gene: 6. The CDR3 is made up of 16 amino acids. Germline V gives CDR1 KGHSH, CDR2 LQKENI. The CDR3 here is CASSPNTQGSNQPQHF. In DNA, the CDR3 is TGTGCCAGCTCACCCAATACACAGGGGAGCAATCAGCCCCAGCATTTT.

V and J are TRBV19 and TRBJ2-5; 7 nucleotides line up with TRBD1. CDR3 length: 15 residues. CDR1 is LNHDA and CDR2 is SQIVND in the germline V gene (reference sequence). The V gene end was trimmed by 8 bases and the J gene end by 1 base; junction bases not matched to a gene: 10. The CDR3 here is CASQAGTAGQETQYF. The CDR3 DNA is TGTGCCAGTCAAGCCGGGACAGCTGGCCAAGAGACCCAGTACTTC.

This chain joins TRBV5-6 and TRBJ2-3; 11 positions agree with TRBD2. Trimming cost V 4 bases and J 5 bases; bases outside gene matches: 15. Looked up from germline, CDR1 is SGHDT and CDR2 is YYEEEE. This CDR3 comprises 18 residues. CDR3 loop: CASSTGTSGGEWGDTQYF. For the CDR3, the DNA is TGTGCCAGCAGCACCGGGACTAGCGGAGGCGAATGGGGAGATACGCAGTATTTT.